The 15 T cell receptor beta chains given below trace back to one sample, sequenced in a study of control samples from healthy donors and cancer patients. Produced via immunoSEQ multiplex PCR; TCRdb's table is partial and in-frame only. The sample has 150,000 to 200,000 clones. Material: blood. These receptors were taken from a woman in her twenties or thirties in good health.

V and J are TRBV13 and TRBJ2-7, with a weak D call TRBD2 (6 bases). CDR1 and CDR2 from the germline V gene are PRHDT and FYEKMQ (reference sequence). The CDR3 is 13 amino acids. Trimming took 1 base from V and 4 from J, leaving 8 bases between them. The CDR3 DNA reads as TGTGCCAGCAGCTTAGTGGGGGGATACGAGCAGTACTTC. As protein: CASSLVGGYEQYF.

This rearrangement joins TRBV11-2 to TRBJ2-3; D perhaps matches TRBD2 (5 bases). CDR1 SGHAT and CDR2 FQNNGV come from the germline V gene. Trimming stripped 5 bases from V and 2 bases from J, with 11 bases between. This CDR3 has 14 residues. The CDR3 spells CASSLTKNTDTQYF. DNA of the CDR3: TGTGCCAGCAGCCTGACTAAAAACACAGATACGCAGTATTTT.

The rearrangement links TRBV20-1 to TRBJ1-2; no definite D call. The CDR3 runs to 16 residues. The V and J ends lost 3 bases and 4 bases respectively, with 21 bases between them. Germline lookup yields CDR1 DFQATT and CDR2 SNEGSKA (reference sequence). CDR3: CSASPRDGRTVYGYTF. The CDR3 DNA reads as TGCAGTGCTAGTCCGCGCGATGGCAGAACAGTCTATGGCTACACCTTC.

The chain combines TRBV5-1 with TRBJ1-2; no definite D call. Germline lookup yields CDR1 SGHRS and CDR2 YFSETQ. V lost 1 base and J 2 bases, leaving 9 bases between the germline ends. CDR3 length: 14 residues. The CDR3: CASSLTPGNYGYTF. Here the CDR3 DNA reads TGCGCCAGCAGCTTGACTCCGGGGAACTATGGCTACACCTTC.

The genes are TRBV28 and TRBJ1-2, with D possibly being TRBD1 (5 bases). The CDR3 consists of 14 residues. V gave up 6 bases and J gave up 4 bases, with 15 bases separating them. Germline CDR1 and CDR2: MDHEN and SYDVKM. The CDR3 nucleotides read TGTGCCAGCAGGGGGCAGATTCTATCCTATGGCTACACCTTC. Translated, it gives CASRGQILSYGYTF.

The rearrangement uses TRBV4-1 and TRBJ2-1; weak D call: TRBD2 (6 bases). The germline gives CDR1 MGHRA, CDR2 YSYEKL. Trimming removed 6 bases at V and 15 bases at J, with 18 bases between. CDR3 size: 12 residues. The CDR3 DNA reads as TGCGCCAGCAGGCTCCGGGACCGGGAGTGGTTCTTC. Its translation is CASRLRDREWFF.

This chain links TRBV27 with TRBJ2-7; 11 positions match TRBD2. In germline, CDR1 is MNHEY, CDR2 SMNVEV (reference sequence). V lost 4 bases, J lost 2 bases, and 4 bases stayed unmatched. The CDR3 totals 15 residues. The CDR3 protein is CASSSLAGGTYEQYF. The CDR3 DNA reads TGTGCCAGCAGTTCGCTAGCGGGGGGAACCTACGAGCAGTACTTC.

The CDR3 DNA reads as TGTGCCACCAGGGCAGGGATCCACAATGAGCAGTTCTTC. This encodes CATRAGIHNEQFF. The rearrangement joins TRBV6-5 to TRBJ2-1, with D perhaps TRBD1 (5 bases). V dropped 10 bases and J dropped 5 bases, with 15 bases sitting between them. CDR1 MNHEY and CDR2 SVGAGI come from the germline V gene. The CDR3 is 13 residues long.

The chain links TRBV10-3 to TRBJ1-1, with D possibly being TRBD1 (6 bases). Germline V gene lookup returns CDR1 ENHRY and CDR2 SYGVKD. The CDR3 spans 13 residues. Trimming left V 6 bases short and J 2 bases short, with 10 bases between. CDR3 sequence: CAIRQGLNTEAFF. CDR3 bases: TGTGCCATCAGACAGGGCCTAAACACTGAAGCTTTCTTT.

The genes are TRBV29-1 and TRBJ2-7; no firm D call. Per germline, CDR1 SQVTM and CDR2 ANQGSEA. V was pared by 3 bases and J by 0 bases, with 3 bases between. This CDR3 has 11 residues. In DNA, the CDR3 is TGCAGCGTTGACATCTCCTACGAGCAGTACTTC. It is translated as CSVDISYEQYF.

The V gene is TRBV28, the J gene TRBJ1-2; tentative D call: TRBD1 (5 bases). Germline V gene lookup returns CDR1 MDHEN and CDR2 SYDVKM. The CDR3 contains 15 residues. Trimming took 7 bases from V and 2 from J, leaving 17 bases between them. CDR3 bases: TGTGCCAGCATCCAATCGGGGGGGATAAACTATGGCTACACCTTC. Translation: CASIQSGGINYGYTF.

The J gene is TRBJ1-3, the V gene TRBV27; D might be TRBD1 (5 bases). This CDR3 region has 15 residues. V lost 4 bases and J lost 0, with 10 bases in between. Looked up from germline, CDR1 is MNHEY and CDR2 is SMNVEV (reference sequence). The CDR3 loop is CASSYGTASGNTIYF. The DNA for the CDR3 is TGTGCCAGCAGTTACGGGACTGCCTCTGGAAACACCATATATTTT.

This sequence joins TRBV30 and TRBJ1-4, with D possibly being TRBD1 (6 bases). Germline-derived CDR1 and CDR2 are GTSNPN and SVGIG (reference sequence). The length of the CDR3 is 15 residues. Trimming took 2 bases from V and 4 from J, leaving 14 bases between them. CDR3 coding DNA: TGTGCCTGGAGTCGTCGGACAGCCCGTAATGAAAAACTGTTTTTT. Translation gives CAWSRRTARNEKLFF.

The J gene is TRBJ2-7, the V gene TRBV6-5, with a possible D match to TRBD1 (6 bases). The V end lost 0 bases, the J end lost 5 bases, and 11 bases lay between the germline ends. The V gene's germline CDR1 is MNHEY and CDR2 SVGAGI. This CDR3 has 14 residues. CDR3 DNA: TGTGCCAGCAGTTACTCCAGGGGTGTAGACGAGCAGTACTTC. Protein: CASSYSRGVDEQYF.

The rearrangement uses TRBV28 and TRBJ1-5; no clear D. CDR1 MDHEN and CDR2 SYDVKM come from the germline V gene. The ends were cut back, 7 bases at V and 4 bases at J, with 5 bases in the middle. The CDR3 is made up of 11 amino acids. The CDR3 loop is CASTQNQPQHF. CDR3 coding DNA: TGTGCCAGCACCCAGAATCAGCCCCAGCATTTT.